The rows below give T cell receptor beta chains drawn from one sample of a study of breast tumors, draining lymph nodes, adjacent tissues. TCRdb analysed the multiplex PCR reads with MiXCR anew, one entry per CDR3 protein. Among roughly 120,000 distinct CDR3 sequences, roughly 21% were seen once, and the ten largest hold less than 4%. The specimen sequenced was axillary lymph node tissue. The receptors were gathered from a female donor with breast cancer. Some clones in this sample may be carry-over from other donors' samples. CDR3s include the opening cysteine and the closing phenylalanine or tryptophan. A D gene is named only where the DNA matches it firmly. The listing skips clone size in some rows; elsewhere it reads once, few, many or a size class.

J gene | CDR3 length | D gene | V gene | clone size | CDR3 DNA | CDR3 protein
TRBJ1-3 | 15 | - | TRBV6-6 | many | TGTGCCAGCAGTTATTGGAGGGAAGCAAGAAACACCATATATTTT | CASSYWREARNTIYF
TRBJ1-4 | 14 | - | TRBV20-1 | many | TGCAGTGCACCCGACGGTGCAACTAATGAAAAACTGTTTTTT | CSAPDGATNEKLFF
TRBJ1-6 | 18 | - | TRBV27 | many | TGTGCCAGCAGTTTATACGTGCGGCAAAGCTCCTATAATTCACCCCTCCACTTT | CASSLYVRQSSYNSPLHF
TRBJ2-1 | 14 | TRBD2 | TRBV2 | many | TGTGCCAGCAGTGGTAGCGGGAGGGTCAATGAGCAGTTCTTC | CASSGSGRVNEQFF
TRBJ2-2 | 17 | TRBD2 | TRBV3-1 | few | TGTGCCAGCAGCCAAGATACTAGCGGGGTCGGAACCGGGGAGCTGTTTTTT | CASSQDTSGVGTGELFF
TRBJ1-6 | 13 | TRBD1 | TRBV20-1 | many | TGCAGTGCCCCTGGGACAGGGGGGTCGCCCCTCCACTTT | CSAPGTGGSPLHF
TRBJ2-3 | 17 | - | TRBV20-1 | many | TGCAGTGCTAGGTCGGTTACGGCGGGGCAACTCACAGATACGCAGTATTTT | CSARSVTAGQLTDTQYF
TRBJ2-1 | 13 | - | TRBV2 | many | TGTGCCAGCAGTGACTGGGGGGACAATGAGCAGTTCTTC | CASSDWGDNEQFF
TRBJ1-5 | 14 | TRBD1 | TRBV20-1 | many | TGCAGTGCTAGAGGTAGACAGGGAAGTCAGCCCCAGCATTTT | CSARGRQGSQPQHF
TRBJ1-5 | 18 | TRBD1 | TRBV9 | many | TGTGCCAGCAGCCTTGGGACAGGGGGAAGTTTTAGCAATCAGCCCCAGCATTTT | CASSLGTGGSFSNQPQHF
TRBJ2-7 | 15 | TRBD2 | TRBV20-1 | many | TGCAGTGCTAGAAGGTCGGGCGGGGGGGCAATCGAGCAGTACTTC | CSARRSGGGAIEQYF
TRBJ2-1 | 13 | - | TRBV6-5 | few | TGTGCCAGCACTCGGGGGCCATACAATGAGCAGTTCTTC | CASTRGPYNEQFF
TRBJ1-2 | 14 | TRBD1 | TRBV7-9 | many | TGTGCCAGCAGCTCACAGGGGGTTAACTATGGCTACACCTTC | CASSSQGVNYGYTF
TRBJ2-1 | 14 | TRBD1 | TRBV2 | once | TGTGCCAGCACCGACCGACAGGGGTCGGATGAGCAGCTCTTC | CASTDRQGSDEQLF
TRBJ1-4 | 13 | - | TRBV20-1 | - | TGCAGTGCTAGATCGCAGTCTAATGAAAAACTGCTTTTT | CSARSQSNEKLLF
TRBJ2-6 | 16 | - | TRBV4-2 | - | TGTGCCAGCAGCCAAGGGGGCAACTCTGGGGCCAACGTCCTGACTTTC | CASSQGGNSGANVLTF
TRBJ2-1 | 14 | TRBD1 | TRBV18 | many | TGTGCCAGCTCACCCTGGGACAGGGGCAATGAGCAGTTCTTC | CASSPWDRGNEQFF
TRBJ2-7 | 14 | - | TRBV28 | many | TGTGCCAGCAGTCGACCCGAGGTCTCCTACGAGCAGTACTTC | CASSRPEVSYEQYF
TRBJ2-3 | 18 | TRBD2 | TRBV7-3 | many | TGTGCCAGCAGCTTAATGGCGGGTCTGGGAGGGAAGGCAGATACGCAGTATTTT | CASSLMAGLGGKADTQYF
TRBJ2-3 | 16 | TRBD2 | TRBV20-1 | many | TGCAGTGCTAGAGCCCCTAGCGGGCGTAGCACAGATACGCAGTATTTT | CSARAPSGRSTDTQYF
TRBJ1-6 | 17 | - | TRBV5-5 | many | TGTGCCAGCAGCCAGTCCTTACAAAGCTCCTATAATTCACCCCTCCACTTT | CASSQSLQSSYNSPLHF
TRBJ2-2 | 15 | - | TRBV19 | - | TGTGCCGGTAGTCCCAGAACAGGGAACACCGGGGAGCTGTTTTTT | CAGSPRTGNTGELFF
TRBJ1-2 | 15 | TRBD1 | TRBV3-1 | many | TGTGCCAGCAGCCGCAGACAGGGTATGGACTATGGCTACACCTTC | CASSRRQGMDYGYTF
TRBJ2-3 | 17 | - | TRBV7-9 | many | TGTGCCAGCAGCTTAAAGATTCCAGGAACAAGCACAGATACGCAGTATTTT | CASSLKIPGTSTDTQYF
TRBJ2-5 | 13 | - | TRBV3-1 | many | TGTGCCAGCAGTTCTCAGGGGCAAGAGACCCAGTACTTC | CASSSQGQETQYF
TRBJ1-4 | 12 | - | TRBV2 | many | TGTGTCACAGCGGGGGGGGCGGAAAAACTGTTTTTT | CVTAGGAEKLFF
TRBJ1-4 | 15 | - | TRBV6-5 | many | TGTGCCAGCAGTTGGGGACCTTCAACTAATGAAAAACTGTTTTTT | CASSWGPSTNEKLFF
TRBJ2-3 | 16 | TRBD2 | TRBV12-3/TRBV12-4 | many | TGTGCCAGCAGTTTGGGGACTAGCGGGGGGGCCGGGACGCAGTATTTT | CASSLGTSGGAGTQYF
TRBJ2-3 | 15 | TRBD2 | TRBV11-2 | many | TGTGCCAGCAGACCAGCGGGGGTTAGCACAGATACGCAGTATTTT | CASRPAGVSTDTQYF
TRBJ2-3 | 15 | TRBD1 | TRBV25-1 | many | TGTGCCAGCAGTGGGAAGATGACAGGGGGGGATACGCAGTATTTT | CASSGKMTGGDTQYF
TRBJ1-2 | 14 | TRBD1 | TRBV5-4 | many | TGTGCCAGCAGCCACGGGACAGGTGGGAGTGGCTACACCTTC | CASSHGTGGSGYTF
TRBJ1-5 | 16 | - | TRBV28 | - | TGTGCCAGCAGTAGACCTCCACCGAATAGCAATCAGCCCCAGCATTTT | CASSRPPPNSNQPQHF
TRBJ2-2 | 14 | - | TRBV2 | many | TGTGCCAGCAGGGAGCTAGTGAACACCGGGGAGCTGTTTTTT | CASRELVNTGELFF
TRBJ1-4 | 16 | - | TRBV12-3/TRBV12-4 | many | TGTGCCAGCAGTTTCTCCCTAGGACGAACTAATGAAAAACTGTTTTTT | CASSFSLGRTNEKLFF
TRBJ2-3 | 15 | - | TRBV6-4 | few | TGTGCCAGCAGTGACTCAAGCGGTCGCACAGATACGCAGTATTTT | CASSDSSGRTDTQYF
TRBJ2-2 | 14 | TRBD2 | TRBV20-1 | many | TGCAGTGCCCCCACGTGGGAGGGGTCCGGGGAGCTGTTTTTT | CSAPTWEGSGELFF
TRBJ2-7 | 14 | - | TRBV6-1 | many | TGTGCCAGCAGTGAATGGGACTCGGCCTACGAGCAGTACTTC | CASSEWDSAYEQYF
TRBJ2-1 | 14 | - | TRBV7-9 | many | TGTGCCAGCAGCTTAGGGTCGCAGGGCAATGAGCAGTTCTTC | CASSLGSQGNEQFF
TRBJ2-4 | 14 | - | TRBV5-1 | few | TGCGCCAGCAGCTTGGTTGTAGCCGGGAACATTCAGTACTTC | CASSLVVAGNIQYF
TRBJ2-5 | 13 | TRBD1 | TRBV14 | many | TGTGCCAGTCAGGGACAGCTTTATCAGACCCAGTACTTC | CASQGQLYQTQYF
TRBJ1-5 | 14 | - | TRBV7-9 | many | TGTGCCAGCAGCTTAGGACAAAGCAATCAGCCCCAGCATTTT | CASSLGQSNQPQHF
TRBJ1-2 | 18 | TRBD1 | TRBV24-1 | - | TGTGCCACCAGTGCCCCCTCGAGACAGGGGGCTGGCAACTATGGCTACACCTTC | CATSAPSRQGAGNYGYTF
TRBJ1-1 | 14 | TRBD1 | TRBV7-8 | - | TGTGCCAGCAGCTCCACCCCGGGACAGGGGGAAGCTTTCTTT | CASSSTPGQGEAFF
TRBJ2-1 | 15 | TRBD1 | TRBV27 | - | TGTGCCAGCCGTCTCCGGGACAGGGGCCTCGGTGAGCAGTTCTTC | CASRLRDRGLGEQFF
TRBJ1-4 | 13 | - | TRBV5-6 | - | TGTGCCAGCAGCCTCCGGCAGGGCGGGAAACTGTTTTTT | CASSLRQGGKLFF
TRBJ1-2 | 17 | - | TRBV4-1 | many | TGCGCCAGCAGCCATAGACCCCGGGACCGACGTTCGTTTGGCTACACCTTC | CASSHRPRDRRSFGYTF